The rows below give T cell receptor beta chains drawn from one sample of a study of blood T cell repertoires in COVID-19. Profiling relied on immunoSEQ multiplex PCR, and the TCRdb table lists in-frame clones only, not all of them. This table holds roughly 250,000 clones, approximately 80% found once. Sample: peripheral blood. The receptors originated from a human donor in a cohort sampled during active COVID-19. Both conserved end residues are part of each CDR3.

j_gene: TRBJ2-2
v_gene: TRBV5-4
CDR3aa: CASSLGGLAGKELFF

j_gene: TRBJ1-3
v_gene: TRBV28
CDR3aa: CASSLLTGASGNTIYF

j_gene: TRBJ2-6
v_gene: TRBV5-1
CDR3aa: CASSWAANSGANVLTF

j_gene: TRBJ2-6
v_gene: TRBV5-1
CDR3aa: CASSLGRGLGANVLTF

j_gene: TRBJ2-7
v_gene: TRBV4-3
CDR3aa: CASSQFFTGTSGGYEQYF

j_gene: TRBJ2-5
v_gene: TRBV19
CDR3aa: CASSTGGTGRGTQYF

j_gene: TRBJ2-5
v_gene: TRBV5-6
CDR3aa: CASSFGAFKRTQYF

j_gene: TRBJ2-3
v_gene: TRBV27
CDR3aa: CASSFSSGGPNTQYF

j_gene: TRBJ1-2
v_gene: TRBV19
CDR3aa: CASSISPLSGYTF

j_gene: TRBJ2-5
v_gene: TRBV2
CDR3aa: CASSTGLAGAEETQYF

j_gene: TRBJ1-1
v_gene: TRBV5-1
CDR3aa: CASSLGTGGNTEAFF

j_gene: TRBJ1-4
v_gene: TRBV5-4
CDR3aa: CASSFGDNEKLFF